Below, 19 T cell receptor beta chains from the same sample are listed, as sequenced in a study of blood T cell repertoires in COVID-19. Sequenced by immunoSEQ multiplex PCR; TCRdb stores in-frame clones only, minus some. The sample yields 400,000 to 450,000 clones, about 89% seen once. Sequencing was carried out using peripheral blood. The origin of the receptors is a woman aged 40 to 50 with COVID-19, enrolled during active disease.

The V and J genes are TRBV7-3 and TRBJ2-1, with 14 bases fitting TRBD2. J lost 8 bases, V lost 4 bases, and 4 bases had no gene match. Germline V gene data show CDR1 as SGHTA and CDR2 as FQGTGA. There are 15 residues in the CDR3. The CDR3 region has the DNA TGTGCCAGCAGCTCGGGACTAGCGGGAGTAGATGAGCAGTTCTTC. As protein: CASSSGLAGVDEQFF.

J is TRBJ2-1 and V is TRBV4-2; 8 nucleotides agree with TRBD2. Losses at the gene ends were 4 bases for V and 7 bases for J; bases not matched to a gene: 12. This CDR3 is 16 amino acids long. CDR1 and CDR2 (germline): LGHNA, YNFKEQ. The CDR3 loop is CASSPLTGGKGNEQFF. The CDR3 DNA reads as TGTGCCAGCAGCCCACTAACGGGGGGGAAGGGAAATGAGCAGTTCTTC.

The rearrangement joins TRBV7-9 to TRBJ2-4; D is undetermined. The CDR3 sequence is 12 residues long. Trimming pared 1 base from V and 8 bases from J, leaving 6 bases between. In germline, CDR1 is SEHNR, CDR2 FQNEAQ (reference sequence). Written as DNA, the CDR3 is TGTGCCAGCAGCTTAGTAGTGGACATTCAGTACTTC. This translates into CASSLVVDIQYF. Using reference TRBV7-9 and TRBJ2-4 for the parts outside the CDR3, the full variable domain is DTGVSQNPRHKITKRGQNVTFRCDPISEHNRLYWYRQTLGQGPEFLTYFQNEAQLEKSRLLSDRFSAERPKGSFSTLEIQRTEQGDSAMYLCASSLVVDIQYFGAGTRLSVL.

This chain links TRBV5-1 with TRBJ2-1, with TRBD2 identical over 9 bases. The length of the CDR3 is 17 residues. The junction had 8 bases not matched to a gene; V was cut back by 3 bases and J by 1 base. Germline V CDR1 and CDR2: SGHRS, YFSETQ. The CDR3 nucleotides are TGCGCCAGCAGCTCGAGGGCTAGCGGGGTTTCCTACAATGAGCAGTTCTTC. It encodes CASSSRASGVSYNEQFF.

The CDR3 coding sequence is TGTGCCAGCAGTTTATTAGGGACAGGGGCGATGGGGGAGCAGTTCTTC. Its protein product is CASSLLGTGAMGEQFF. The genes are TRBV28 and TRBJ2-1; 10 nucleotides line up with TRBD1. The CDR3 is 16 amino acids. Germline lookup yields CDR1 MDHEN and CDR2 SYDVKM. The V and J ends lost 1 base and 10 bases, in that order; junction bases with no gene match: 10.

This chain uses TRBV28 with TRBJ2-7; 9 bases fit TRBD2. CDR1 and CDR2 from the germline V gene are MDHEN and SYDVKM. CDR3 length: 18 amino acids. Trimming removed 6 bases from V and 4 bases from J; junction bases left unmatched: 19. CDR3 in amino acids: CASSPLTFTGTSPYEQYF. CDR3 nucleotide sequence: TGTGCCAGCAGCCCTCTGACCTTTACCGGGACTAGCCCTTACGAGCAGTACTTC.

This clone has a single count. CDR3 in DNA: TGTGCCAGCAGCGTAGGACAGGGAAGCAATGGCTACACCTTC. Protein sequence: CASSVGQGSNGYTF. The chain recombines TRBV9 with TRBJ1-2; 7 bases match TRBD1. V lost 0 bases and J lost 6; bases outside the gene matches: 5. Germline CDR1 and CDR2: SGDLS and YYNGEE. The CDR3 has 14 amino acids.

This chain's CDR3 is CATQAGQGSREQYF. The CDR3 DNA sequence: TGTGCCACGCAGGCGGGACAGGGGAGTCGCGAGCAGTACTTC. V usage is TRBV24-1 and J usage is TRBJ2-7, with TRBD1 matching 10 bases. The V and J ends lost 10 bases and 6 bases, in that order; junction bases with no gene match: 11. This CDR3 has 14 amino acids. Germline V gene sequence: CDR1 KGHDR, CDR2 SFDVKD.

The V and J genes are TRBV27 and TRBJ2-7; 10 bases are shared with TRBD1. CDR1 and CDR2 from the germline V gene are MNHEY and SMNVEV (reference sequence). V shed 4 bases and J 2 bases; nucleotides not matched to a gene: 8. This CDR3 has 16 residues. In DNA, the CDR3 is TGTGCCAGCAGTTCCTCCCGTGACAGGGGGCCCTACGAGCAGTACTTC. This gives the protein CASSSSRDRGPYEQYF.

The chain is built from TRBV7-3 and TRBJ2-5, with TRBD2 as a possible D gene (6 bases). CDR3 length: 15 residues. Germline values: CDR1 SGHTA, CDR2 FQGTGA. V lost 3 bases, J lost 1 base, and 12 bases lay in between. The CDR3 sequence: CASSFLGTPQETQYF. CDR3 coding DNA: TGTGCCAGCAGCTTCCTCGGGACTCCCCAAGAGACCCAGTACTTC. The whole variable domain, filled in from reference TRBV7-3 and TRBJ2-5, reads GAGVSQTPSNKVTEKGKYVELRCDPISGHTALYWYRQSLGQGPEFLIYFQGTGAADDSGLPNDRFFAVRPEGSVSTLKIQRTERGDSAVYLCASSFLGTPQETQYFGPGTRLLVL.

V usage is TRBV7-8 and J usage is TRBJ2-1; TRBD2 matches at 9 bases. The CDR3 spans 16 residues. Germline V gives CDR1 SGHVS, CDR2 FQNEAQ. V lost 7 bases to trimming and J lost 8 bases; unmatched junction nucleotides: 15. The CDR3 DNA sequence: TGTGCCAGCACTCCGATACCGGGACTAGCTGTGGATGAGCAGTTCTTC. Translating it yields CASTPIPGLAVDEQFF. Drawing the rest from reference TRBV7-8 and TRBJ2-1, the complete variable domain is GAGVSQSPRYKVAKRGQDVALRCDPISGHVSLFWYQQALGQGPEFLTYFQNEAQLDKSGLPSDRFFAERPEGSVSTLKIQRTQQEDSAVYLCASTPIPGLAVDEQFFGPGTRLTVL.

The chain uses TRBV20-1 and TRBJ2-7; TRBD2 is a possible D gene (5 bases). Germline lookup yields CDR1 DFQATT and CDR2 SNEGSKA (reference sequence). The CDR3 extends over 11 amino acids. V lost 6 bases to trimming and J lost 2 bases, with 8 bases between them. The CDR3: CSANGAYEQYF. In DNA, the CDR3 is TGCAGTGCCAACGGGGCCTACGAGCAGTACTTC.

The chain has TRBV18 and TRBJ2-7, with TRBD1 matching over 7 bases. This CDR3 is built from 12 residues. Germline V CDR1 and CDR2: KGHSH, LQKENI. V lost 9 bases to trimming and J lost 4 bases; unmatched junction nucleotides: 6. CDR3: CASSGTAYEQYF. The CDR3 DNA sequence: TGTGCCAGTTCAGGGACAGCTTACGAGCAGTACTTC.

This sequence joins TRBV7-2 and TRBJ1-1; 9 nucleotides line up with TRBD1. Germline V gene sequence: CDR1 SGHTA, CDR2 FQGNSA. This CDR3 is built from 14 residues. Trimming removed 1 base from V and 11 bases from J; junction bases left unmatched: 8. CDR3 in DNA: TGTGCCAGCAGCTTAGGTATATCGGGACAGGGTGCTTTCTTT. Residues: CASSLGISGQGAFF.

This chain joins TRBV7-9 and TRBJ2-2, with 11 bases aligning to TRBD1. J gave up 3 bases and V 7 bases, and 4 bases lay outside the gene matches. The V gene's germline CDR1 is SEHNR and CDR2 FQNEAQ (reference sequence). This CDR3 region has 15 residues. The CDR3 protein is CASTMGQGDTGELFF. The CDR3 nucleotides are TGTGCCAGCACCATGGGACAGGGGGACACCGGGGAGCTGTTTTTT.

The chain employs TRBV7-2 and TRBJ2-3; 8 nucleotides line up with TRBD2. This CDR3 has 13 amino acids. Germline CDR1 reads SGHTA; CDR2 reads FQGNSA. After removal of 6 bases from V and 11 bases from J, the junction contained 10 bases not matched to a gene. Here the CDR3 reads CASRGGGPGMQYF. For the CDR3, the DNA is TGTGCCAGCAGAGGCGGGGGGCCCGGGATGCAGTATTTT.

V gene TRBV14 combines with J gene TRBJ2-1; 7 bases are shared with TRBD1. CDR1 is SGHDN and CDR2 is FVKESK in the germline V gene. The CDR3 extends over 16 amino acids. V trimming: 1 base; J trimming: 7 bases; junction bases outside the gene matches: 10. In nucleotides, the CDR3 is TGTGCCAGCAGCCAAGCCCGAGGGGGCTGGACTAATGAGCAGTTCTTC. Protein product: CASSQARGGWTNEQFF.

The chain uses TRBV9 and TRBJ2-7; TRBD2 is a possible D gene (6 bases). V dropped 3 bases and J dropped 2 bases, with 12 bases sitting between them. Germline-derived CDR1 and CDR2 are SGDLS and YYNGEE. This CDR3 spans 14 amino acids. In nucleotides, the CDR3 is TGTGCCAGCAGCGGGGGACTTCCCGCCTACGAGCAGTACTTC. Amino acids: CASSGGLPAYEQYF.

The chain links TRBV5-5 to TRBJ2-7; possibly TRBD1 for D (6 bases). This CDR3 has 14 residues. The V and J ends lost 4 bases and 2 bases respectively, with 13 bases between them. CDR1 SGHKS and CDR2 YYEKEE come from the germline V gene (reference sequence). CDR3 protein: CASSPDRFPYEQYF. The CDR3 region has the DNA TGTGCCAGCAGCCCCGACAGGTTCCCCTACGAGCAGTACTTC.